The rows below give T cell receptor beta chains drawn from one sample of a study of OX40 agonist ivuxolimab in advanced cancers. Using immunoSEQ multiplex PCR, the repertoire was profiled, and TCRdb retains in-frame clones only, with some absent. The data contain some 82,000 clones, around 88% of them seen just once; the ten biggest clones take up roughly 0.71%. Here the sequenced sample was CD4+ or CD8+ T cells sorted from blood, taken in a trial of the OX40 agonist ivuxolimab. Receptors originate from an adult with an advanced solid tumor such as melanoma, head and neck, liver or kidney cancer. Each CDR3 is given with its conserved first and last residue. A D gene is named only where the DNA matches it firmly. Clone size is given for some rows only: seen once, a few or many times, or a class if the clone is expanded.

>TRBD2|TRBJ2-5|17|TRBV18|-
CASSPRSSTSRQETQYF
TGTGCCAGCTCACCACGTTCGTCGACTAGCCGTCAAGAGACCCAGTACTTC
>TRBD1|TRBJ1-2|14|TRBV15|-
CATSRGTTGPGYTF
TGTGCCACCAGCAGAGGGACGACAGGGCCTGGCTACACCTTC
>TRBD2|TRBJ2-3|15|TRBV5-4|few
CASSKGLQITDTQYF
TGTGCCAGCAGCAAGGGACTACAAATCACAGATACGCAGTATTTT
>-|TRBJ2-3|15|TRBV5-1|once
CASSASLGSEDTQYF
TGCGCCAGCAGCGCTTCACTAGGTTCAGAGGATACGCAGTATTTT
>-|TRBJ1-2|14|TRBV7-2|-
CASSVVPEYYGYTF
TGTGCCAGCAGCGTTGTGCCAGAGTACTATGGCTACACCTTC
>TRBD2|TRBJ2-5|16|TRBV27|once
CASSSILAGAQETQYF
TGTGCCAGCAGTTCTATACTAGCGGGGGCTCAAGAGACCCAGTACTTC
>-|TRBJ1-5|15|TRBV21-1|-
CASSKVRRRNQPQHF
TGTGCCAGCAGCAAAGTAAGGCGCCGCAATCAGCCCCAGCATTTT
>-|TRBJ2-5|13|TRBV9|-
CASSVRGLETQYF
TGTGCCAGCAGCGTCCGAGGCCTGGAGACCCAGTACTTC
>-|TRBJ2-2|16|TRBV27|-
CASAGFLAANTGELFF
TGTGCCAGCGCCGGATTTTTAGCGGCGAACACCGGGGAGCTGTTTTTT
>-|TRBJ2-5|13|TRBV2|-
CASSVTSRETQYF
TGTGCCAGCAGTGTTACTAGCCGTGAGACCCAGTACTTC
>TRBD2|TRBJ2-1|14|TRBV6-1|-
CASSELAGYGEQFF
TGTGCCAGCAGTGAGCTAGCGGGATACGGTGAGCAGTTCTTC
>TRBD1|TRBJ2-4|15|TRBV7-9|-
CASQTQGASKNIQYF
TGTGCCAGCCAAACTCAGGGGGCGTCAAAAAACATTCAGTACTTC
>-|TRBJ1-2|14|TRBV10-3|-
CAATSSGDNYGYTF
TGTGCCGCCACCTCCAGCGGGGATAACTATGGCTACACCTTC
>TRBD1|TRBJ2-3|13|TRBV27|-
CATGQADTDTQYF
TGTGCCACCGGACAGGCGGACACAGATACGCAGTATTTT
>TRBD1|TRBJ2-1|15|TRBV30|-
CAWRKADRFNNEQFF
TGTGCCTGGAGGAAAGCGGACAGGTTCAACAATGAGCAGTTCTTC
>TRBD2|TRBJ2-4|16|TRBV5-1|-
CASSLSGREDGNIQYF
TGCGCCAGCAGCTTGTCAGGGCGGGAGGATGGAAACATTCAGTACTTC
>-|TRBJ1-1|14|TRBV28|few
CASSLGLSTAGAFF
TGTGCCAGCAGTTTAGGCCTATCGACGGCCGGGGCTTTCTTT
>TRBD1|TRBJ2-2|18|TRBV5-8|-
CASTLSPGTGGRTGELFF
TGTGCCAGCACCCTGTCCCCCGGGACAGGGGGCCGGACCGGGGAGCTGTTTTTT
>TRBD1|TRBJ2-7|13|TRBV29-1|-
CSVSAGTGSGQYF
TGCAGCGTTTCGGCCGGGACAGGGAGTGGGCAGTACTTC
>TRBD1|TRBJ2-5|15|TRBV11-2|-
CASSSGQGEGGTQYF
TGTGCCAGCAGCTCTGGACAGGGTGAGGGAGGGACCCAGTACTTC
>TRBD1|TRBJ1-5|15|TRBV9|-
CASSEGTVSNQPQHF
TGTGCCAGCAGCGAAGGGACAGTTAGCAATCAGCCCCAGCATTTT
>-|TRBJ1-5|16|TRBV7-9|-
CASSPSVSGSNQPQHF
TGTGCCAGCAGCCCCTCGGTGTCGGGGAGCAATCAGCCCCAGCATTTT
>TRBD2|TRBJ2-3|14|TRBV7-2|-
CASSSSGRTDTQYF
TGTGCCAGCAGTTCTAGCGGGAGGACAGATACGCAGTATTTT
>-|TRBJ1-2|14|TRBV9|-
CASSVNGDYYGYTF
TGTGCCAGCAGCGTAAACGGAGATTACTATGGCTACACCTTC
>-|TRBJ2-7|12|TRBV11-2|-
CASSSRGQEQYF
TGTGCCAGCAGCTCCAGGGGTCAGGAGCAGTACTTC
>-|TRBJ2-7|14|TRBV19|-
CASSIRDNPYEQYF
TGTGCCAGTAGTATTCGGGACAACCCCTACGAGCAGTACTTC
>-|TRBJ2-5|16|TRBV15|few
CATSRVRATGGETQYF
TGTGCCACCAGCAGAGTGAGGGCAACCGGGGGAGAGACCCAGTACTTC
>TRBD2|TRBJ2-3|15|TRBV6-1|-
CASSEYLAGTDTQYF
TGTGCCAGCAGTGAATATCTAGCGGGCACAGATACGCAGTATTTT
>-|TRBJ2-5|15|TRBV6-1|-
CASSEAQQGRETQYF
TGTGCCAGCAGTGAAGCACAACAGGGTAGGGAGACCCAGTACTTC
>TRBD1|TRBJ2-3|14|TRBV11-3|-
CASSPGQATDTQYF
TGTGCCAGCAGCCCCGGACAGGCCACAGATACGCAGTATTTT
>-|TRBJ1-1|14|TRBV25-1|-
CASKKGHMNTEAFF
TGTGCCAGCAAAAAGGGGCACATGAACACTGAAGCTTTCTTT